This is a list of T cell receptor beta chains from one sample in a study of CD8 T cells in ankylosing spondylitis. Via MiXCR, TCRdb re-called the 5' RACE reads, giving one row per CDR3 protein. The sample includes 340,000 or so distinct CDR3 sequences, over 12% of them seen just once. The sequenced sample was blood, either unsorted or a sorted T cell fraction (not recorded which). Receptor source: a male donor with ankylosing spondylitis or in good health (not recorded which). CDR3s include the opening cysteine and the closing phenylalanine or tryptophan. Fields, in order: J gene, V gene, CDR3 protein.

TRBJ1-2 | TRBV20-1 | CSARVSHNYGYTF
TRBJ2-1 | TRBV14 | CASSHLAGGDEQFF
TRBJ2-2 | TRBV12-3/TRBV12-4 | CASSSRYTGELFF
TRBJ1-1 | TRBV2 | CASKGENTEAFF
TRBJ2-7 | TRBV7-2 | CASSLESSNSYEQYF
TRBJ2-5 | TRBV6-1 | CATLNQVGQETQYF
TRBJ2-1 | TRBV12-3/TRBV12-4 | CASSPLFGISYNEQFF
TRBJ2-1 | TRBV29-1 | CSAEWMRGSSYNEQFF
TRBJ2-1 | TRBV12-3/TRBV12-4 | CASSPSGAYNEQFF
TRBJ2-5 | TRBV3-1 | CASSRLTSGQETQYF
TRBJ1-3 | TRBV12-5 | CASGSTGTGNTIYF
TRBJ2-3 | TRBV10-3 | CASLSGVTDTQYF
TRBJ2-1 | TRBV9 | CASSAYTQGLNEQFF
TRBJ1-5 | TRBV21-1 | CASSLPPGQEGNQPQHF
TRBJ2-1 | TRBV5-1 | CASSPPATSGGDVVSNEQFF
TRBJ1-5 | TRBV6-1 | CASSVLLSNQPQHF
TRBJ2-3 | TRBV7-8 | CASSVGALGTQYF
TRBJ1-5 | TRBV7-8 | CASSLEPSVGTQPQHF
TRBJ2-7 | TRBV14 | CASSQTGGSVEQYF
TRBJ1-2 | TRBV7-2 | CASSSYGYGYTF
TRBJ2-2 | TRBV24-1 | CATSSSTGVGGELFF
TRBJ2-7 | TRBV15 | CATSRDVPSRSYEQYF
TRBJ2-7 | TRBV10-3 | CAINRVAGSVYEQYF
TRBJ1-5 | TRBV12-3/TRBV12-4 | CASSFASNQPQHF
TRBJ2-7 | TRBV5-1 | CASSLQQGNYEQYF
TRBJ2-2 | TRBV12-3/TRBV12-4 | CASSSSGRTDRELFF
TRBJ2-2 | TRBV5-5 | CASSPGLISWELFF
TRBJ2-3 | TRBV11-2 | CASSLFGTASTDTQYF
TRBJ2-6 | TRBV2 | CASSDWDRAVTGANVLTF
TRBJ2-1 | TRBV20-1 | CSASLQRPYNEQFF
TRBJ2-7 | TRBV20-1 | CSASPPGTYEQYF
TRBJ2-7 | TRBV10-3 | CAIKLAGGSYEQYF
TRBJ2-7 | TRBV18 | CASSPPGTGSGYEQYF
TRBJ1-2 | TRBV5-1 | CASSLSDPNYGYTF
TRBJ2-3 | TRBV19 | CASSRRETRTDTQYF
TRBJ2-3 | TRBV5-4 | CASSLDVFEDTQYF
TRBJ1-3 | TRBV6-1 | CASTPFLAFRTHSGNTIYF
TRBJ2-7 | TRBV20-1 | CSARDRETFVNEQYF
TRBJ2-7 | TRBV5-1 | CASSSDINYEQYF
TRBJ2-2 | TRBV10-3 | CATRLAGGELFF
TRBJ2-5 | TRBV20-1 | CSARVASSGETQYF
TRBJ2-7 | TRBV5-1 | CASSLPQTGAPGNEQYF
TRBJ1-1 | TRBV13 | CASSLGLGGLNTEAFF
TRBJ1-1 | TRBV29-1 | CSVGGTGAFMNTEAFF
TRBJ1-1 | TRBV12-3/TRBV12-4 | CASSPRSLGSTEAFF
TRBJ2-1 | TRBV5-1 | CASSGGSAGDRNEQFF
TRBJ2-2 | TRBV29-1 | CSVTRDRDTGELFF
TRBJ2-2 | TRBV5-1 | CASSLALGTGELFF